This entry lists 17 T cell receptor beta chains sequenced from one sample in a study of cytomegalovirus exposure and HLA in healthy donors. Method: immunoSEQ multiplex PCR; TCRdb's copy keeps in-frame clones and lacks some. The table shows about 150,000 clones, with 89% occurring only once. Sequencing was done on a sample of PBMCs. Every receptor here comes from a woman under 30 in good health and CMV-seropositive.

With regard to this clone: The sample holds other DNA sequences that translate to the same CDR3. This chain joins TRBV6-5 and TRBJ2-6; possibly TRBD1 for D (5 bases). V gave up 3 bases and J gave up 0 bases, with 9 bases separating them. Germline CDR1 MNHEY, CDR2 SVGAGI. This CDR3 is 16 amino acids long. CDR3 residues: CASSYSTASGANVLTF. CDR3 bases: TGTGCCAGCAGTTATTCGACAGCCTCTGGGGCCAACGTCCTGACTTTC.

This chain links TRBV29-1 with TRBJ1-2; D is perhaps TRBD1 (6 bases). Germline-derived CDR1 and CDR2 are SQVTM and ANQGSEA. Deletions cut 5 bases from V and 0 bases from J, with 10 bases between. This CDR3 comprises 13 residues. The CDR3 loop is CSVQGGANYGYTF. CDR3 in DNA: TGCAGCGTTCAAGGGGGGGCTAACTATGGCTACACCTTC.

This rearrangement joins TRBV5-1 to TRBJ2-5; 8 nucleotides match TRBD1. Losses at the gene ends were 4 bases for V and 5 bases for J; bases not matched to a gene: 10. The CDR3 runs to 15 residues. Germline CDR1 reads SGHRS; CDR2 reads YFSETQ. CDR3 in amino acids: CASSPTTGEGETQYF. The CDR3 DNA is TGCGCCAGCAGCCCCACGACAGGGGAAGGCGAGACCCAGTACTTC.

The rearrangement links TRBV4-2 to TRBJ2-7; a possible D gene is TRBD1 (5 bases). This CDR3 comprises 17 residues. The V gene lost 0 bases and the J gene lost 4 bases, with 19 bases spanning the gap. Germline CDR1 is LGHNA and CDR2 is YNFKEQ. CDR3 coding DNA: TGTGCCAGCAGCCAAGATATCGTCATGGGGCGCGTATACGAGCAGTACTTC. Its protein product is CASSQDIVMGRVYEQYF.

The rearrangement uses TRBV5-6 and TRBJ1-2; 7 nucleotides agree with TRBD1. The J segment lost 0 bases and the V segment lost 4 bases, leaving 6 bases of the junction unmatched. The CDR3 contains 15 residues. Germline V gives CDR1 SGHDT, CDR2 YYEEEE. CDR3: CASSIWTGSNYGYTF. For the CDR3, the DNA is TGTGCCAGCAGCATCTGGACAGGTTCTAACTATGGCTACACCTTC.

The J gene is TRBJ2-6, the V gene TRBV30, with TRBD1 identical over 9 bases. The CDR3 spans 23 residues. After removal of 0 bases from V and 0 bases from J, the junction contained 21 bases not matched to a gene. Germline V lookup: CDR1 GTSNPN, CDR2 SVGIG (reference sequence). The CDR3 coding sequence is TGTGCCTGGAGTGTACTGGTAGCTACAGGGGGCCCTGCTATCTACTCTGGGGCCAACGTCCTGACTTTC. Translated, it gives CAWSVLVATGGPAIYSGANVLTF.

About this clone itself: The same CDR3 is also encoded by other DNA sequences in this sample. The chain has TRBV6-1 and TRBJ2-1; 7 nucleotides line up with TRBD1. V gave up 6 bases and J gave up 3 bases; unmatched junction bases: 2. The germline V gene encodes CDR1 MNHNS and CDR2 SASEGT. The CDR3 is 13 amino acids. DNA for the CDR3: TGTGCCAGCAGACGGACAGGCTACAATGAGCAGTTCTTC. This codes for CASRRTGYNEQFF.

This clone came up a few times. This sequence joins TRBV6-5 and TRBJ1-6; 11 bases map to TRBD1. CDR1 and CDR2 (germline): MNHEY, SVGAGI. The ends lost 2 bases at V and 9 bases at J; junction bases unmatched: 3. The CDR3 spans 15 residues. CDR3 in amino acids: CASSYAGQGVSPLHF. The CDR3 bases are TGTGCCAGCAGTTACGCGGGACAGGGGGTTTCACCCCTCCACTTT.

The gene calls are TRBV29-1 and TRBJ2-2; 13 bases are shared with TRBD2. The germline gives CDR1 SQVTM, CDR2 ANQGSEA. CDR3 length: 18 residues. With V trimmed by 7 bases and J by 4 bases, 15 bases remained unmatched. DNA of the CDR3: TGCAGCGCGATAAAAACCGTGACTAGCGGGGGGCGCACCGGGGAGCTGTTTTTT. Amino acids: CSAIKTVTSGGRTGELFF.

V usage is TRBV5-1 and J usage is TRBJ1-6, with D unresolved. Germline V gives CDR1 SGHRS, CDR2 YFSETQ. Trimming took off 0 bases at V and 8 bases at J, with 12 bases between the two ends. The CDR3 length is 15 residues. This chain's CDR3 is CASSLAGLGYSPLHF. The CDR3 nucleotides are TGCGCCAGCAGCTTGGCGGGGTTGGGTTATTCACCCCTCCACTTT.

This clone was detected once. This chain joins TRBV11-2 and TRBJ2-2; 11 bases fit TRBD1. V gave up 5 bases and J gave up 5 bases; unmatched junction bases: 4. This CDR3 has 15 residues. Looked up from germline, CDR1 is SGHAT and CDR2 is FQNNGV. CDR3 DNA: TGTGCCAGCAGCCGGGGACAGGGGGGAACCGGGGAGCTGTTTTTT. It yields the protein CASSRGQGGTGELFF.

The CDR3 is CASSVSGGRQETQYF. DNA for the CDR3: TGTGCCAGCAGCGTTAGCGGGGGGAGGCAAGAGACCCAGTACTTC. The chain is built from TRBV9 and TRBJ2-5, with TRBD2 identical over 10 bases. Germline V lookup: CDR1 SGDLS, CDR2 YYNGEE. The CDR3 sequence is 15 residues long. Trimming cost V 2 bases and J 2 bases; bases outside gene matches: 3.

CDR3 bases: TGTGCCAGCAGCCCGGAGTACACCGGGGAGCTGTTTTTT. Its translation: CASSPEYTGELFF. V is TRBV5-4 and J is TRBJ2-2, with D unclear. Germline-derived CDR1 and CDR2 are SGHNT and YYREEE (reference sequence). Trimming removed 4 bases from V and 3 bases from J, with 7 bases in between. This CDR3 comprises 13 residues.

In DNA, the CDR3 is TGTGCCATCAGTGCTGGGGCCGAGCAGTACTTC. This translates into CAISAGAEQYF. The genes are TRBV10-3 and TRBJ2-7; TRBD1 might be the D (5 bases). Trimming took 4 bases from V and 6 from J, leaving 7 bases between them. The CDR3 sequence is 11 residues long. Germline values: CDR1 ENHRY, CDR2 SYGVKD.

This chain connects TRBV28 to TRBJ1-5; no clear D gene. Per germline, CDR1 MDHEN and CDR2 SYDVKM. The CDR3 is made up of 15 amino acids. V shed 1 base and J shed 0 bases, with 7 bases lying between them. CDR3 in amino acids: CASSLYASSNQPQHF. The CDR3 coding sequence is TGTGCCAGCAGTTTATATGCCAGTAGCAATCAGCCCCAGCATTTT. Together with reference TRBV28 and TRBJ1-5, the CDR3 gives the full variable domain: DVKVTQSSRYLVKRTGEKVFLECVQDMDHENMFWYRQDPGLGLRLIYFSYDVKMKEKGDIPEGYSVSREKKERFSLILESASTNQTSMYLCASSLYASSNQPQHFGDGTRLSIL.

The CDR3 spells CASRQGQGPEAFF. The CDR3 nucleotides read TGTGCCAGCAGACAGGGACAGGGCCCTGAAGCTTTCTTT. This chain connects TRBV28 to TRBJ1-1, with 9 bases that match TRBD1. Germline lookup yields CDR1 MDHEN and CDR2 SYDVKM. The CDR3 is 13 residues long. V dropped 6 bases and J dropped 6; count of bases not matched to a gene: 5.

This chain links TRBV27 with TRBJ2-7, with a tentative D call TRBD1 (5 bases). The germline gives CDR1 MNHEY, CDR2 SMNVEV (reference sequence). The CDR3 length is 15 residues. Trimming removed 2 bases from V and 7 bases from J, with 18 bases in between. The CDR3 region is CASSLRRGRVGEQYF. The CDR3 nucleotides are TGTGCCAGCAGTTTAAGAAGGGGCCGGGTAGGAGAGCAGTACTTC.